This T cell receptor beta chain derives from a study of blood T cell repertoires in COVID-19. Study background: Specimens from acute and convalescent COVID-19 originated in the United States, Italy and Spain. Sample material is recorded as cDNA or gDNA derived from T cells, B-cell-depleted T cells, or PBMCs.

Original processing methods: How many nucleated cells were present was estimated from reference gene primer amplification. The assay was immunoSEQ multiplex PCR, and TCRdb's table has in-frame clones only and misses some. The DNA gave D and trimming, while V, J and clone size come from that table. The table lists about 99,000 clones, over 65% of them singletons, with more than 10% in the top ten. The germline gives CDR1 MNHEY, CDR2 SVGAGI. Trimming stripped 2 bases from V and 5 bases from J, with 13 bases between. The CDR3 contains 16 residues. This clonotype was obtained from a human donor in a cohort sampled during active COVID-19. Sequencing used peripheral blood. The chain couples TRBV6-5 to TRBJ1-6; a weak D match, TRBD1 (5 bases). Written as DNA, the CDR3 is TGTGCCAGCAGTTACAAGGGGCGGCAGAATAATTCACCCCTCCACTTT. Its translation: CASSYKGRQNNSPLHF.